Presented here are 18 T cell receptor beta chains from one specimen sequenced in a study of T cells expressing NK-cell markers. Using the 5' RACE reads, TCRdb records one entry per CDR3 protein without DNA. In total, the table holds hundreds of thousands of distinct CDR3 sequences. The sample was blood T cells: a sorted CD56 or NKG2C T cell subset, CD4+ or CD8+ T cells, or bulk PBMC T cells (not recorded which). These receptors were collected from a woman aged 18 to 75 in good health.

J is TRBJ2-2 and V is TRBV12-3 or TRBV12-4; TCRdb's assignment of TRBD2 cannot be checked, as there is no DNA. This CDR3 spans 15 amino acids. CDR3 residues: CASGSGLAYTGELFF.

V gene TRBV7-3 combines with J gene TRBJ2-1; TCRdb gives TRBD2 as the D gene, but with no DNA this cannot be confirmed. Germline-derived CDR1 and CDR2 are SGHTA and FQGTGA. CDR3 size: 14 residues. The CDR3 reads CASSLTSGHNEQFF.

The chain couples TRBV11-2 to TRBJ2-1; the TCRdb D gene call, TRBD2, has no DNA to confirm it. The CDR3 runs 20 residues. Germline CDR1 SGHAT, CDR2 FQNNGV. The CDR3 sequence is CASSLERSASGRALGNEQFF.

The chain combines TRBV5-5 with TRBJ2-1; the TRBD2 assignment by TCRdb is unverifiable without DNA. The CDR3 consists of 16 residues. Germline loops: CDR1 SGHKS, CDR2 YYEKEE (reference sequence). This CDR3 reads CASSLVGGGSYNEQFF.

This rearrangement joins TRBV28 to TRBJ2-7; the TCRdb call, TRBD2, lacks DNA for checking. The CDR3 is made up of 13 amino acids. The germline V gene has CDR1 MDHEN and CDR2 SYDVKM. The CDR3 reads CASTGGKTYEQYF.

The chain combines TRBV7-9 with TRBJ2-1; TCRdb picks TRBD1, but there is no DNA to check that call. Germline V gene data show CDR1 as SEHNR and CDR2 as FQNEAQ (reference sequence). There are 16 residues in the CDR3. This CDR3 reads CASSPFGGGEYNEQFF.

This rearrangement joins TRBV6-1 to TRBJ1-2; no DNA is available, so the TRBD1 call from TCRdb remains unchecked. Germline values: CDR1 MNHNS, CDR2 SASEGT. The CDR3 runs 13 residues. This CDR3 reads CASSGPGDDGYTF.

The CDR3 sequence is CASSQGQGTQPQHF. The chain couples TRBV5-4 to TRBJ1-5; TCRdb designates TRBD1, a call that cannot be tested without DNA. CDR1 and CDR2 from the germline V gene are SGHNT and YYREEE (reference sequence). This CDR3 contains 14 residues.

CDR3 loop: CATSDPGTGSTGELFF. The chain recombines TRBV24-1 with TRBJ2-2; TCRdb lists TRBD1, though no DNA is available to test this call. Germline V gene lookup returns CDR1 KGHDR and CDR2 SFDVKD. This CDR3 contains 16 residues.

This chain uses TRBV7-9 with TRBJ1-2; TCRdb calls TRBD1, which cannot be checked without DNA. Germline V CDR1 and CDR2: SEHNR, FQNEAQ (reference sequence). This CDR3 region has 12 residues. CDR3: CASSSGEPSHTF.

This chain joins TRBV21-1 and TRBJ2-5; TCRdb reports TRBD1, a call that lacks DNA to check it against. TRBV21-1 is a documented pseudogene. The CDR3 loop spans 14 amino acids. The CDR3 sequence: CASKDSILQETQYF.

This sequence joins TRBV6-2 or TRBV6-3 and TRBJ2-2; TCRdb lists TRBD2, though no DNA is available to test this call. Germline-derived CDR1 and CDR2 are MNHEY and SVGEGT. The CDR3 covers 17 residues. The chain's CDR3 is CASSYPQGRGRDGELFF.

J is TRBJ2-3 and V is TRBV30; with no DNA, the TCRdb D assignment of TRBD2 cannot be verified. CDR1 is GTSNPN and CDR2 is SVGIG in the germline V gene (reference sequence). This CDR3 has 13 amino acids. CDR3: CAAASGGTDTQYF.

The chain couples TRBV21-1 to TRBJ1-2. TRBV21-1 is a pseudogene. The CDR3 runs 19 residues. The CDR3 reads CASSVKPLAVPHKLYGYTF.

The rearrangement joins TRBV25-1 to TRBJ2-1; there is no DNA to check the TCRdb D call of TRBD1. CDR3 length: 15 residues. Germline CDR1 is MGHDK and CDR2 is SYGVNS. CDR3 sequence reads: CASSAPDRGQNEQFF. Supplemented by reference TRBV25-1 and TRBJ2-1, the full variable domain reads EADIYQTPRYLVIGTGKKITLECSQTMGHDKMYWYQQDPGMELHLIHYSYGVNSTEKGDLSSESTVSRIRTEHFPLTLESARPSHTSQYLCASSAPDRGQNEQFFGPGTRLTVL.

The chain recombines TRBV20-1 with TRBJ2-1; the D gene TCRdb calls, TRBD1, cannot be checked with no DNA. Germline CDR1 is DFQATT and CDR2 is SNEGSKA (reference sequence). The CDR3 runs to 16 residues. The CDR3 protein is CSARDRTGTGYNEQFF.

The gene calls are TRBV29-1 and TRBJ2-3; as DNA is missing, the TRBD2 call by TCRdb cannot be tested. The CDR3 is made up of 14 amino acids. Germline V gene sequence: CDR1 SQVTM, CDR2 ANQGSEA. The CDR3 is CSATPSGSTDTQYF.

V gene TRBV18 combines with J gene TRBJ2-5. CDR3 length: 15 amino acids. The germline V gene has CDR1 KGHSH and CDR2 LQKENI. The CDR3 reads CASSPPEKRQETQYF.